A single sample gave rise to the 21 T cell receptor beta chains below, sequenced in a study of blood T cells in healthy people across ages (dated by TCRdb to between 2015 and 2017). Receptor libraries were prepared by 5' RACE. Sequencing relied on an Illumina HiSeq 2500. A second roughly 7 to 12 cycle PCR used a sample-barcoded 5' primer and a J-beta primer mix. TCRdb reprocessing: public reads trimmed at Q25 with fastp, clones called with MiXCR, in-frame beta chains kept. Entries are consolidated by CDR3 protein sequence, retaining the most common genes and DNA. A total of some 550,000 distinct CDR3 sequences appear in this sample, roughly 43% of them only once. The ten largest make up about 26% of the sample. Input material: blood. The receptors here all came from an elderly man in good health.

This clonotype was observed a few times. The rearrangement joins TRBV4-3 to TRBJ2-3; D gene ambiguous. V was shortened by 4 bases and J by 1 base, with 9 bases between the two germline ends. The V gene's germline CDR1 is LGHNA and CDR2 YSLEER. The CDR3 consists of 14 residues. The CDR3: CASSLPDRTDTQYF. The CDR3 DNA reads as TGCGCCAGCAGCCTTCCGGACCGCACAGATACGCAGTATTTT.

Details on this clonotype: At one of its ends the junction is not consistent with the germline gene, which may arise from a read error. The chain couples TRBV7-2 to TRBJ2-1; 7 nucleotides match TRBD2. CDR1 is SGHTA and CDR2 is FQGNSA in the germline V gene. This CDR3 is 15 amino acids long. CDR3 in DNA: TGTGCCAGCAGTTTATCACTAGCGCACTACAATGATCAGTTCTTC. Its protein is CASSLSLAHYNDQFF.

This clonotype was recorded many times. The chain combines TRBV12-3 or TRBV12-4 with TRBJ1-1; 7 bases agree with TRBD1. V lost 0 bases and J lost 7; bases outside the gene matches: 5. The CDR3 runs to 14 residues. The CDR3 nucleotides read TGTGCCAGCAGTTTAGCCCAGGGGGTCTATGAAGCTTTCTTT. Amino acid sequence: CASSLAQGVYEAFF.

The CDR3 region has the DNA TGCAGCGTAGAAACGGGCTACGAGCAGTACTTC. This translates into CSVETGYEQYF. The chain links TRBV29-1 to TRBJ2-7; unclear D gene. This CDR3 is 11 amino acids long. V lost 6 bases and J 3 bases, leaving 9 bases between the germline ends. Germline V gene sequence: CDR1 SQVTM, CDR2 ANQGSEA.

In its sample, this clonotype was seen once. The chain has TRBV3-1 and TRBJ1-2, with TRBD1 matching over 11 bases. Germline V gives CDR1 LGHDT, CDR2 YNNKEL (reference sequence). Unmatched junction bases numbered 3, after V lost 1 base and J lost 2 bases. The CDR3 is 16 amino acids. DNA for the CDR3: TGTGCCAGCAGCCAAGCGGGGACAGGGGGAAACTATGGCTACACCTTC. This codes for CASSQAGTGGNYGYTF. Variable domain in full (rest from reference TRBV3-1 and TRBJ1-2): DTAVSQTPKYLVTQMGNDKSIKCEQNLGHDTMYWYKQDSKKFLKIMFSYNNKELIINETVPNRFSPKSPDKAHLNLHINSLELGDSAVYFCASSQAGTGGNYGYTFGSGTRLTVV.

Only a few counts were recorded for this clonotype. The V call is TRBV11-3, the J call TRBJ2-4; tentative D call: TRBD1 (6 bases). Trimming pared 3 bases from V and 10 bases from J, leaving 13 bases between. The CDR3 has 13 residues. Per germline, CDR1 SGHNT and CDR2 YENEEA. CDR3 residues: CASSLTGGGIQYF. CDR3 coding DNA: TGTGCCAGCAGCTTGACAGGTGGGGGTATTCAGTACTTC.

The chain carries TRBV28 and TRBJ1-2; no reliable D call. CDR3 length: 11 residues. Germline CDR1 is MDHEN and CDR2 is SYDVKM. Trimming took off 6 bases at V and 8 bases at J, with 10 bases between the two ends. Here the CDR3 reads CASRSSGGYTF. The CDR3, as DNA: TGTGCCAGCAGGAGTTCGGGGGGCTACACCTTC.

This clonotype appeared a single time. In DNA, the CDR3 is TGTGCCAGCAGCTCCTCAGGGTCCCCTGTAGCTTTCTTT. Translated: CASSSSGSPVAFF. J is TRBJ1-1 and V is TRBV7-9; tentative D call: TRBD1 (5 bases). This CDR3 has 13 residues. Germline lookup yields CDR1 SEHNR and CDR2 FQNEAQ (reference sequence). V shed 4 bases and J shed 10 bases, with 16 bases lying between them. Filled out from reference TRBV7-9 and TRBJ1-1, the complete variable domain reads DTGVSQNPRHKITKRGQNVTFRCDPISEHNRLYWYRQTLGQGPEFLTYFQNEAQLEKSRLLSDRFSAERPKGSFSTLEIQRTEQGDSAMYLCASSSSGSPVAFFGQGTRLTVV.

As DNA, the CDR3 is TGTGCCAGCACCTTGGGGGTTAGACAAGAGACCCAGTACTTC. It yields the protein CASTLGVRQETQYF. This sequence joins TRBV7-2 and TRBJ2-5, with D possibly being TRBD1 or TRBD2 (5 bases each). The CDR3 spans 14 residues. Trimming took off 7 bases at V and 2 bases at J, with 14 bases between the two ends. Germline lookup yields CDR1 SGHTA and CDR2 FQGNSA.

The genes are TRBV7-2 and TRBJ2-3; the match to TRBD2 covers 10 bases. Germline CDR1 reads SGHTA; CDR2 reads FQGNSA. This CDR3 spans 17 amino acids. J was trimmed by 4 bases and V by 1 base; bases with no gene match: 8. In DNA, the CDR3 is TGTGCCAGCAGCTTAGGGGCTAGCGGGAGAGGAGCAGATACGCAGTATTTT. Its protein is CASSLGASGRGADTQYF.

The table lists this clonotype with many counts. The chain employs TRBV6-6 and TRBJ1-4, with TRBD1 matching over 10 bases. This CDR3 is built from 14 residues. CDR1 is MNHNY and CDR2 is SVGAGI in the germline V gene (reference sequence). The trim removed 6 bases at V and 8 bases at J, leaving 6 bases unmatched. The CDR3 sequence is CASSQPGQGEKLFF. CDR3 bases: TGTGCCAGCAGCCAACCGGGACAGGGGGAAAAACTGTTTTTT.

The chain carries TRBV7-9 and TRBJ2-2, with 7 bases aligning to TRBD1. CDR3 length equals 13 residues. Trimming took 3 bases from V and 6 from J; bases not matched to a gene: 1. Germline values: CDR1 SEHNR, CDR2 FQNEAQ (reference sequence). This chain's CDR3 is CASSFDRAGELFF. CDR3 DNA: TGTGCCAGCAGCTTCGACAGGGCCGGGGAGCTGTTTTTT.

This chain links TRBV15 with TRBJ2-1, with TRBD1 matching 7 bases. The CDR3 consists of 16 residues. After removal of 2 bases from V and 6 bases from J, the junction contained 10 bases not matched to a gene. CDR1 is LNHNV, CDR2 YYDKDF, per germline (reference sequence). The CDR3 DNA follows: TGTGCCACCAGCAGATCCGACAGGGACATCTCCAATGAGCAGTTCTTC. Protein: CATSRSDRDISNEQFF.

The chain recombines TRBV3-1 with TRBJ2-7; TRBD2 aligns across 11 bases. This CDR3 contains 14 residues. Germline trimming cut 7 bases from V and 3 bases from J; bases unmatched to any gene: 5. The germline V gene encodes CDR1 LGHDT and CDR2 YNNKEL (reference sequence). In DNA, the CDR3 is TGTGCCAGCACTTCAACTAGCGGGAGCTACGAGCAGTACTTC. It yields the protein CASTSTSGSYEQYF.

This rearrangement joins TRBV5-1 to TRBJ2-7; TRBD2 matches 10 bases. CDR1 SGHRS and CDR2 YFSETQ come from the germline V gene. This CDR3 has 13 amino acids. Unmatched junction bases numbered 3, after V lost 9 bases and J lost 0 bases. The CDR3 DNA reads as TGCGCCACCTCTAGCGGGGGCTCCTACGAGCAGTACTTC. Its protein is CATSSGGSYEQYF.

The DNA for the CDR3 is TGTGCCAGCAGCTTGGGTGGTTTCGGGAGAGGAGAGACCCAGTTCTTC. It codes for CASSLGGFGRGETQFF. This sequence joins TRBV7-3 and TRBJ2-1, with D possibly being TRBD2 (6 bases). This CDR3 is built from 16 residues. Germline CDR1 SGHTA, CDR2 FQGTGA. V lost 3 bases and J lost 13, with 25 bases in between.

The chain recombines TRBV28 with TRBJ1-1; 9 positions agree with TRBD1. Trimming at V came to 5 bases and at J to 3 bases, leaving 7 bases not matched to a gene. CDR3 length equals 15 residues. Germline CDR1 reads MDHEN; CDR2 reads SYDVKM. The CDR3 sequence is CASSPNDRGDTEAFF. The CDR3 DNA sequence: TGTGCCAGCAGTCCCAACGACAGGGGGGACACTGAAGCTTTCTTT.

This clonotype was seen more than once but under ten times. The rearrangement joins TRBV30 to TRBJ2-7; D unresolved. Germline V CDR1 and CDR2: GTSNPN, SVGIG (reference sequence). The CDR3 covers 11 residues. V was clipped by 3 bases and J by 3 bases, with 6 bases between them. The DNA for the CDR3 is TGTGCCTGGAGACGGCGCTACGAGCAGTACTTC. Encoded protein: CAWRRRYEQYF.

The chain has TRBV7-9 and TRBJ2-4; TRBD1 might be the D (5 bases). CDR3 length: 17 residues. Trimming cost V 2 bases and J 8 bases, with 22 bases left between them. Germline loops: CDR1 SEHNR, CDR2 FQNEAQ (reference sequence). CDR3 protein: CASSLSRFQIKGDIQYF. CDR3 DNA: TGTGCCAGCAGCTTATCCAGGTTTCAGATCAAAGGGGACATTCAGTACTTC.

As for this clonotype: A much bigger clone sits one base away, suggesting this may be a read error. The chain combines TRBV5-1 with TRBJ2-1; D unclear. This CDR3 contains 14 residues. Germline V gene lookup returns CDR1 SGHRS and CDR2 YFSETQ. The CDR3 bases are TGCGCCAGCAGCTTGGCGGCAGCCTACAATGGGCAGTTCTTC. Protein: CASSLAAAYNGQFF.

Comments on this clonotype: A read error may be the cause here, since a much bigger clone is one base away. No conserved phenylalanine or tryptophan is present at the end of the CDR3, so a read error is the likely explanation. The V gene is TRBV6-6, the J gene TRBJ2-7; weak D call: TRBD1 (6 bases). CDR3 length: 14 residues. Germline V gene data show CDR1 as MNHNY and CDR2 as SVGAGI (reference sequence). Trimming pared 7 bases from V and 4 bases from J, leaving 17 bases between. CDR3 bases: TGTGCCAGCACCTCAGGGGCGCCAAAGTACGAGCAGTACTTA. Translated: CASTSGAPKYEQYL.